This T cell receptor (beta chain) was retrieved from a study of T cells in tuberculosis (dated by TCRdb to the late 2010s). For context, the study as a whole: To characterize T cells specific for the mycobacterial lipid antigen glucose monomycolate (GMM), the study used CD1B tetramers together with high-throughput TCR immunosequencing. In a South African clinical cohort, IGRA-negative adolescents, IGRA-positive adolescents with latent tuberculosis and adults with active tuberculosis were compared, with more than 8 people in each group. The paper as a whole reports these results and caveats: Active tuberculosis TCR-alpha repertoires showed smaller mean NN-distances to GMM-specific TCRs than IGRA-negative controls, suggesting clonal expansion of these TCRs. The smaller NN-distances in active tuberculosis patients were driven in part by shorter CDR3-alpha lengths, while the difference seen for TCR-beta was not statistically significant. Using GEM motif frequencies, a classifier achieved about 63% accuracy, whereas a classifier built on the diverse GMM-specific repertoire got to nearly 90% accuracy (AUROC about 0.9). Clinical samples were selected based on the availability of cryopreserved specimens, with adults included as active tuberculosis cases and adolescents included as controls.

At study entry, a tuberculin skin test and the QuantiFERON-TB GOLD In-Tube IGRA were used to screen adolescents for latent tuberculosis infection. Unsorted cryopreserved PBMC were immunosequenced, covering on average roughly 98,000 T cells per clinical donor. Eleven high schools in the Worcester region of the Western Cape, South Africa, served as enrollment sites for adolescents aged 12 to 18 years. Roughly ten M. tuberculosis-infected adolescents and roughly ten uninfected adolescents were selected, with the two groups matched for age and sex. Adolescent PBMC were isolated from freshly drawn heparinized blood by density centrifugation and cryopreserved. The germline V gene sets CDR1 to SGHRS and CDR2 to YFSETQ. The CDR3 has 17 amino acids, counting the end cysteine and phenylalanine. The kept DNA is CDR3 alone, 51 bases in frame from the first base. For this chain, trimming is 3 bases at the V end and 2 bases at the J end, and the number of junction bases without a gene match is 10.

Remarks on this clone: What this receptor recognizes is not known. The sample holds no much larger clone one base away, and base qualities are not on file.

TCR libraries were generated with the immunoSEQ multiplex PCR assay, using TCR-beta and/or TCR-alpha/delta assays for each sample. The Illumina high-throughput platform was used to sequence the amplified TCR libraries. Regarding the original processing steps: Clustering and dimensionality reduction relied on pairwise TCRdist distances among GMM-specific receptors from T cells that were either sorted ex vivo or expanded in vitro. Each clinical repertoire was scored by mean NN-distance, the average TCRdist to the nearest 10% of tetramer-positive reference sequences. GEM TCR motif frequency was calculated as the fraction of unique TCRs that matched known GEM sequences by V/J usage and CDR3 length. Active tuberculosis was classified by linear discriminant analysis with leave-one-out cross-validation, implemented in scikit-learn. TCRdb retrieved this table from immuneACCESS and kept in-frame rearrangements only. Not all clones are present; in checked studies, unresolved V genes account for under half, and no reason is known for the remainder. Clone size and the V and J calls come from that table; the DNA yielded D and trimming. In all, the sample holds fewer than 45,000 clones, and about 96% of those were seen once. The ten most abundant clones make up over 6.5% of the sample.

This chain joins TRBV5-1 to TRBJ2-7, and 11 bases in between align with TRBD1. Sequenced input: PBMCs. The sequence came from a donor between 10 and 35 years old with latent tuberculosis or without tuberculosis infection. The DNA sequence reads TGCGCCAGCAGCTGGGACAGGGGGTCAACGGACGCCTACGAGCAGTACTTC. Translation gives CASSWDRGSTDAYEQYF. Where the CDR3 stops, the reference TRBV5-1 and TRBJ2-7 genes take over; the full variable domain is KAGVTQTPRYLIKTRGQQVTLSCSPISGHRSVSWYQQTPGQGLQFLFEYFSETQRNKGNFPGRFSGRQFSNSRSEMNVSTLELGDSALYLCASSWDRGSTDAYEQYFGPGTRLTVT.